This T cell receptor beta chain was observed in a study of blood T cell repertoires in COVID-19. Overall study: Sites across the United States, Italy and Spain contributed samples from acute and convalescent COVID-19. PBMCs, B-cell-depleted T cells, or T cells provided the cDNA or gDNA that made up the material.

In the original analysis: Using reference gene primer amplification, nucleated cell counts were estimated. Sequenced by immunoSEQ multiplex PCR; TCRdb stores in-frame clones only, minus some. That table is the source of V, J and clone size, and D and trimming were worked out from the DNA. The sample has more than 300,000 clones, roughly 86% seen once. Germline V gene data show CDR1 as LNHDA and CDR2 as SQIVND (reference sequence). V was clipped by 7 bases and J by 6 bases, with 15 bases between them. The CDR3 loop spans 14 amino acids. In this sample, this clone turned up once. Enrollment of patients from Seattle took place during active infection, with longitudinal follow-up.

The sequenced material came from peripheral blood. The J gene is TRBJ2-2, the V gene TRBV19; TRBD1 might be the D (6 bases). This TCR came from a woman in her 30s with COVID-19, enrolled during active disease. CDR3 region: CASTHPTGPGELFF. The CDR3 coding sequence is TGTGCCAGTACCCACCCGACAGGCCCCGGGGAGCTGTTTTTT.